This T cell receptor (beta chain) is from a study of blood T cell repertoires in COVID-19. The V gene's germline CDR1 is ENHRY and CDR2 SYGVKD. This CDR3 has 14 amino acids. V dropped 0 bases and J dropped 7 bases, with 12 bases sitting between them. In the authors' workflow: Reference gene primers were amplified, and this amplification served to estimate nucleated cell counts. Repertoires were generated with immunoSEQ multiplex PCR, while TCRdb's copy carries only in-frame clones and drops some. The V and J calls and clone size are taken from that table; D and trimming were inferred from the DNA. The table shows more than 150,000 clones, with about 87% occurring only once.

The sequence derives from a woman between 18 and 29 years old who had recovered from COVID-19. Sequenced sample: peripheral blood. The chain uses TRBV10-3 and TRBJ1-2; the D gene is possibly TRBD1 (6 bases). The CDR3 region is CAISESHREGGYTF. In nucleotides, the CDR3 is TGTGCCATCAGTGAGTCGCACAGGGAGGGTGGCTACACCTTC.